This T cell receptor (beta chain) was recorded in a study of T-cell reconstitution after alpha-beta-depleted transplantation in children. A library of TCRbeta sequences, prepared with unique molecular identifiers, was generated. TCRdb reanalysed the PCR reads using MiXCR and keeps one entry per CDR3 protein. The sample lists over 400,000 distinct CDR3 sequences, approximately 42% seen once, with 25% to 30% in the top ten. The CDR3 length is 14 residues. The V and J ends lost 4 bases and 0 bases respectively, with 11 bases between them. The germline gives CDR1 SQVTM, CDR2 ANQGSEA. The TCR sequence derives from a girl aged 2 to 10 with aplastic anemia, due to receive a stem cell transplant. Sequences were derived from PBMCs, sampled before TCRalphabeta/CD19-depleted stem cell transplant. The chain carries TRBV29-1 and TRBJ2-3, with D possibly TRBD1 on 6 matching bases. DNA of the CDR3: TGCAGCGTTGCCCGGACAGAAAGCACAGATACGCAGTATTTT. This sequence encodes CSVARTESTDTQYF.